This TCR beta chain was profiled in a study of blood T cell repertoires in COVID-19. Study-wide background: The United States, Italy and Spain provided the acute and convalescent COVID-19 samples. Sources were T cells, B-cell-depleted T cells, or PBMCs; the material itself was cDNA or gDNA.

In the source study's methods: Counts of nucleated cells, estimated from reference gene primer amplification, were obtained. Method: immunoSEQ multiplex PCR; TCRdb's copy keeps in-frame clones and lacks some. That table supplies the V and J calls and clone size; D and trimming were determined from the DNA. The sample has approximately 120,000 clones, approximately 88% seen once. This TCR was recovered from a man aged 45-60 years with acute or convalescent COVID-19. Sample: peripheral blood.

The DNA for the CDR3 is TGTGCCTGGAGTCCCGGGCAGGGGGCGCATGGCTACACCTTC. Protein: CAWSPGQGAHGYTF. The chain recombines TRBV30 with TRBJ1-2; 8 nucleotides agree with TRBD1. The V segment lost 2 bases and the J segment 6 bases; nucleotides outside the gene matches: 8. CDR1 and CDR2 from the germline V gene are GTSNPN and SVGIG (reference sequence). This CDR3 has 14 amino acids.